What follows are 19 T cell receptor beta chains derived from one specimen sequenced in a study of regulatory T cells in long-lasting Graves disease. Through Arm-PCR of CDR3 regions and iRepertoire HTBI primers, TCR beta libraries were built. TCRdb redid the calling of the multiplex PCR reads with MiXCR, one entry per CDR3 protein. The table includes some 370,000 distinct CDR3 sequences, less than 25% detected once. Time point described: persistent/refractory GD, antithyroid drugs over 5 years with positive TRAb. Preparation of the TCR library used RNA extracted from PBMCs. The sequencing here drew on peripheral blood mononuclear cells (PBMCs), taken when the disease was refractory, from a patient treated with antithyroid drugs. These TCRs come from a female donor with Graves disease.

CDR3 coding DNA: TGTGCCAGCAGTCTTGACGGACAGGGGGCGCTAACTAATGAAAAACTGTTTTTT. As protein: CASSLDGQGALTNEKLFF. The chain employs TRBV6-2 or TRBV6-3 and TRBJ1-4, with 11 bases matching TRBD1. The CDR3 has 18 residues. J gave up 1 base and V 5 bases, and 9 bases lay outside the gene matches. Germline lookup yields CDR1 MNHEY and CDR2 SVGEGT.

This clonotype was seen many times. CDR3 nucleotides: TGTGCCAGCAGCTTCCGGGGTGGAGGGGAGCAGTACTTC. Its translation is CASSFRGGGEQYF. This chain uses TRBV11-3 with TRBJ2-7; maybe TRBD2 (6 bases). Germline-derived CDR1 and CDR2 are SGHNT and YENEEA. This CDR3 comprises 13 residues. The V end lost 3 bases, the J end lost 7 bases, and 13 bases lay between the germline ends.

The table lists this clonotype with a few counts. The CDR3 DNA sequence: TGTGCCAGCAGCTTGAAGGGGCCCGGCTACCTAGGCTACACCTTC. This sequence encodes CASSLKGPGYLGYTF. The rearrangement uses TRBV7-9 and TRBJ1-2; tentatively, D is TRBD1 (5 bases). The V gene's germline CDR1 is SEHNR and CDR2 FQNEAQ (reference sequence). The CDR3 spans 15 residues. V lost 3 bases and J 8 bases, leaving 19 bases between the germline ends.

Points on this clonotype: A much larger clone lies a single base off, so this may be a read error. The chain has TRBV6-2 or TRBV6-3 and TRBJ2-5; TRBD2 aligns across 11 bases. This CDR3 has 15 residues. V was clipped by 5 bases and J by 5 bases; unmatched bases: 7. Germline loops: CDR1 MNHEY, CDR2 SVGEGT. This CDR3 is CASSEPGLAGETQYF. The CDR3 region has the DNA TGTGCCAGCAGTGAGCCTGGACTAGCGGGCGAGACCCAGTACTTC.

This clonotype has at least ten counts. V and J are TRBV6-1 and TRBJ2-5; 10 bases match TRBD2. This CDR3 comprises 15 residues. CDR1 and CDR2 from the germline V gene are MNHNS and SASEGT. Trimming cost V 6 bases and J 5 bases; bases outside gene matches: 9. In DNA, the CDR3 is TGTGCCAGCAGACCCAGCGGGAGGGCCGCGGAGACCCAGTACTTC. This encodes CASRPSGRAAETQYF.

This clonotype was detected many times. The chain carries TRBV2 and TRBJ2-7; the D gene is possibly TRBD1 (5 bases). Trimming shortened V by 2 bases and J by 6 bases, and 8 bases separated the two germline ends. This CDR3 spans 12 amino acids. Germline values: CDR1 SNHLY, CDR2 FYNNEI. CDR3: CASSEQGIEQYF. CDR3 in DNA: TGTGCCAGCAGTGAACAGGGAATCGAGCAGTACTTC.

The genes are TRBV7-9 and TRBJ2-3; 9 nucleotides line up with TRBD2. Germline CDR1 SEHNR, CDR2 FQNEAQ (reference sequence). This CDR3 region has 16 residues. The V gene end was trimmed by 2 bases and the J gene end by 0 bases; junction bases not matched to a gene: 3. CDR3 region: CASSLSAGGSTDTQYF. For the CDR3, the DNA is TGTGCCAGCAGCTTATCAGCGGGAGGAAGCACAGATACGCAGTATTTT.

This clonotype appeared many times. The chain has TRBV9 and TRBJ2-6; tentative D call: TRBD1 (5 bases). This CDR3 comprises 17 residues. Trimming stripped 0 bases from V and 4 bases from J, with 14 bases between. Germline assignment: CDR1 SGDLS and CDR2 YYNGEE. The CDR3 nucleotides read TGTGCCAGCAGCGTAGCTTTAGGGGTCGGCGGGGCCAACGTCCTGACTTTC. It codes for CASSVALGVGGANVLTF.

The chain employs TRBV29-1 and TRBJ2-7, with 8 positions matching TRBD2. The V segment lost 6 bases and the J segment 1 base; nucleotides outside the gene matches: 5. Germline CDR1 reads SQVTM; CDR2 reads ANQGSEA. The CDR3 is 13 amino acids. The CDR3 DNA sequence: TGCAGCGTCGGGACTAGTTTTTCCTACGAGCAGTACTTC. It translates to CSVGTSFSYEQYF.

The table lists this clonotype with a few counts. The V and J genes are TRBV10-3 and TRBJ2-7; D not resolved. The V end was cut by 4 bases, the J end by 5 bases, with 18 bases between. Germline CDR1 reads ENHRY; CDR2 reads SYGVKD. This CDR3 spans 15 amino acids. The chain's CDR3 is CAISGRKAPQDEQYF. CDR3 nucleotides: TGTGCCATCAGTGGACGTAAAGCCCCGCAGGACGAGCAGTACTTC.

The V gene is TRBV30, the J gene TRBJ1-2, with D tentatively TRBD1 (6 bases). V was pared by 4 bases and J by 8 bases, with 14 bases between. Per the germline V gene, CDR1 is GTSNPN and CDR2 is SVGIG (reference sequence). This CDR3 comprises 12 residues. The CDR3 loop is CAWNTGIMGYTF. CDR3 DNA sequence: TGTGCCTGGAATACAGGGATTATGGGCTACACCTTC.

The CDR3: CATSVRGGNSPLHF. The DNA of the CDR3 is TGTGCCACCAGTGTTAGGGGGGGGAATTCACCCCTCCACTTT. The V gene is TRBV24-1, the J gene TRBJ1-6, with D tentatively TRBD1 (6 bases). The CDR3 extends over 14 amino acids. CDR1 and CDR2 (germline): KGHDR, SFDVKD. The germline V and J ends were trimmed by 5 bases and 7 bases, with 11 bases remaining between them.

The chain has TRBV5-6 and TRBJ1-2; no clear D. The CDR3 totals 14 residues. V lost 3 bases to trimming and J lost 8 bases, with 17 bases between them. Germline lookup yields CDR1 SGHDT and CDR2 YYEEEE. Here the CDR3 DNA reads TGTGCCAGCAGCTCGATCTTAATTGTCTGGGGCTACACCTTC. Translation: CASSSILIVWGYTF.

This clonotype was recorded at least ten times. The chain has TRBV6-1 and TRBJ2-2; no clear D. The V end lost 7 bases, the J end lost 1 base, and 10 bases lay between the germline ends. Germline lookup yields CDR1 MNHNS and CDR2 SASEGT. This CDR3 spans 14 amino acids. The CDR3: CASNRRVNTGELFF. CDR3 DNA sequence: TGTGCCAGCAATCGACGGGTGAACACCGGGGAGCTGTTTTTT.

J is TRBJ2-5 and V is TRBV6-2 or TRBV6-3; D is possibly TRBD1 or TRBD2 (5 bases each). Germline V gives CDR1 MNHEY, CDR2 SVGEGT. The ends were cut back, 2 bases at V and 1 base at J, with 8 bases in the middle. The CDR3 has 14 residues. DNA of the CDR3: TGTGCCAGCAGTTACCTCGGGGCCCAAGAGACCCAGTACTTC. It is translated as CASSYLGAQETQYF.

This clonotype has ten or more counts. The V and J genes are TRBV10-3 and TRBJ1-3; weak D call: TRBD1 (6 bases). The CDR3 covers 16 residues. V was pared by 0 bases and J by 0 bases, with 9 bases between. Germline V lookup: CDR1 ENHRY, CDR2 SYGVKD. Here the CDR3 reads CAISESRGASGNTIYF. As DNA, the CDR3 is TGTGCCATCAGTGAGTCGAGGGGGGCCTCTGGAAACACCATATATTTT.

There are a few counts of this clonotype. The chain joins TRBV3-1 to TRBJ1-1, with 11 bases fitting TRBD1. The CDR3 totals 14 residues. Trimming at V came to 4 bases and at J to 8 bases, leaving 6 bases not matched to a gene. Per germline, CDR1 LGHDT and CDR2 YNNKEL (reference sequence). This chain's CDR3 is CASSPGTGGYEAFF. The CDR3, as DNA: TGTGCCAGCAGCCCCGGGACAGGGGGTTACGAAGCTTTCTTT.

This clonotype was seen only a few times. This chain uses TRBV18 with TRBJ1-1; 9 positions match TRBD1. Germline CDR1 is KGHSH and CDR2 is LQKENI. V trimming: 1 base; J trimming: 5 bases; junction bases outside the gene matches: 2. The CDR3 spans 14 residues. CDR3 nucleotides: TGTGCCAGCTCACCACTGGGACAGGGTACTGAAGCTTTCTTT. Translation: CASSPLGQGTEAFF.

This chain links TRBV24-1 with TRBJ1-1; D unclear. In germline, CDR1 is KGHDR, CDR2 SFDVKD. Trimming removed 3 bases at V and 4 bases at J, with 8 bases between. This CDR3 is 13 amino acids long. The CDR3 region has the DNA TGTGCCACCAGTGATATTTCGAGCACTGAAGCTTTCTTT. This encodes CATSDISSTEAFF.